This TCR beta chain was observed in a study of identical twins. V was trimmed by 1 base and J by 4 bases, leaving 6 bases between them. The CDR3 totals 13 residues. CDR1 LNHDA and CDR2 SQIVND come from the germline V gene (reference sequence). This clonotype has just one count. Its antigen is not identified. Only healthy Caucasians were included as donors. Study observations and caveats: Monozygotic twins shared more out-of-frame TCR alpha than recombination models predicted.

Template switching added a universal primer site, and cDNA bore unique molecular identifiers. TCRdb passed the 5' RACE reads through MiXCR, listing each CDR3 protein once. The sample consists of around 530,000 distinct CDR3 sequences, 12% to 15% of them appearing once. The same specimen was also included in a second study, on yellow fever vaccine responses in identical twins.

Sequencing used CD4+ T cells sorted from blood. The clonotype comes from a woman in her late teens or twenties in good health. The chain employs TRBV19 and TRBJ2-3; D gene unclear. The DNA of the CDR3 is TGTGCCAGTAGTATAGGGGCGGCAGATACGCAGTATTTT. Its translation: CASSIGAADTQYF. Based on the CDR3 plus reference TRBV19 and TRBJ2-3, the full variable domain is DGGITQSPKYLFRKEGQNVTLSCEQNLNHDAMYWYRQDPGQGLRLIYYSQIVNDFQKGDIAEGYSVSREKKESFPLTVTSAQKNPTAFYLCASSIGAADTQYFGPGTRLTVL.